This TCR beta chain was sequenced for a study of shared clonotypes between healthy human individuals. Deep-level running was used for the assay. Data came from immunoSEQ multiplex PCR; TCRdb stores just in-frame clones and leaves some out. The table lists about a million clones, 60% to 80% of them singletons. Adult donors, all healthy and HIV-negative, had no recent acute infections or vaccinations. The CDR3 is made up of 14 amino acids. CDR1 is MNHEY and CDR2 is SMNVEV in the germline V gene (reference sequence). J was trimmed by 1 base and V by 6 bases; bases with no gene match: 3. This receptor was obtained from a man aged 18 to 29 in good health. Sequencing input: memory CD4+ T cells sorted from blood. The subset denotes: CD45RA-negative fraction. The chain combines TRBV27 with TRBJ2-7; the match to TRBD1 covers 10 bases. CDR3 bases: TGTGCCAGCAGCCGGACAGGGGGTTCCTACGAGCAGTACTTC. This gives the protein CASSRTGGSYEQYF.